The T cell receptor (beta chain) described here comes from a study of blood T cell repertoires in COVID-19. The overall study: Acute and convalescent COVID-19 specimens originated in the United States, Italy and Spain.

Profiling relied on immunoSEQ multiplex PCR, and the TCRdb table lists in-frame clones only, not all of them. The sample shows about 130,000 clones, around nine tenths of them seen only once. The V gene lost 0 bases and the J gene lost 0 bases, with 12 bases spanning the gap. Germline V lookup: CDR1 MNHEY, CDR2 SVGAGI. This CDR3 is built from 16 residues. Everyone who took part was roughly 18 to 89 years old, and they came from fewer than 25 US areas. Participant reports of clinical history set cohort assignment. This rearrangement joins TRBV6-5 to TRBJ2-7, with D perhaps TRBD1 (7 bases). Sequenced: PBMCs or T cells enriched from blood (not recorded which). This clonotype originated in a woman aged 45-65 years who had recovered from COVID-19. The CDR3 sequence is CASSYSTGRSSYEQYF. The CDR3 bases are TGTGCCAGCAGTTACTCGACAGGGAGGAGCTCCTACGAGCAGTACTTC.